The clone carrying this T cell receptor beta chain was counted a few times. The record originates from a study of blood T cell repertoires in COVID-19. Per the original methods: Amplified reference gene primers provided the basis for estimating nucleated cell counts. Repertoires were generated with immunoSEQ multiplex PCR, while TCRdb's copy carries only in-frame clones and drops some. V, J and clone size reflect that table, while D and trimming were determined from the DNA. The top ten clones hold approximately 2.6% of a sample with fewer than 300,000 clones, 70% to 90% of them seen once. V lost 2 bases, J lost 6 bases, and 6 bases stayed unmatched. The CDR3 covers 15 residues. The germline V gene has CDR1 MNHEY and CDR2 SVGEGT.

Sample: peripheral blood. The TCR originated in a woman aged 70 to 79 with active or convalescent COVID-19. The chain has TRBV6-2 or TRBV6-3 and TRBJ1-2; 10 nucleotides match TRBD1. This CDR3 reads CASSYPPDRGHGYTF. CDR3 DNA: TGTGCCAGCAGTTACCCTCCCGACAGGGGGCATGGCTACACCTTC.